These 22 T cell receptor beta chains were sequenced from one sample in a study of cytomegalovirus exposure and HLA in healthy donors. Vbeta (60) and Jbeta (13) primers were used in the PCR. TCRdb's table, derived via immunoSEQ multiplex PCR, lists solely in-frame clones and lacks some. The sample comprises around 100,000 clones, 60% to 85% of which are singletons, and about 5.4% rests with the top ten. The specimen was PBMCs. These TCRs come from a woman between 18 and 29 years old in good health and CMV-seropositive.

This chain connects TRBV5-1 to TRBJ2-2; no definite D call. Between the trimmed V and J ends, which lost 6 bases and 1 base, there was a span of 7 bases. Germline V lookup: CDR1 SGHRS, CDR2 YFSETQ. This CDR3 spans 13 amino acids. The CDR3 DNA reads TGCGCCAGCAAACGACAGAACACCGGGGAGCTGTTTTTT. Protein product: CASKRQNTGELFF.

Concerning this clone itself: The conserved closing phenylalanine or tryptophan is absent in this CDR3, likely reflecting a read error. This sequence joins TRBV7-6 and TRBJ2-3; 8 nucleotides align to TRBD2. Per germline, CDR1 SGHVS and CDR2 FNYEAQ. Unmatched junction bases numbered 6, after V lost 7 bases and J lost 0 bases. The CDR3 extends over 15 amino acids. CDR3 amino acids: CASIRTSGSTDTQYV. The CDR3 DNA reads as TGTGCCAGCATCCGCACTAGCGGAAGCACAGATACGCAGTATGTT.

This chain connects TRBV6-1 to TRBJ2-3, with D hard to call. There are 12 residues in the CDR3. CDR1 and CDR2 (germline): MNHNS, SASEGT. Between the trimmed V and J ends, which lost 2 bases and 4 bases, there was a span of 4 bases. The CDR3 region has the DNA TGTGCCAGCAGTGAACAGGCAGATACGCAGTATTTT. Translation: CASSEQADTQYF.

A few counts support this clone. The chain is built from TRBV7-9 and TRBJ1-1; maybe TRBD1 (6 bases). Trimming removed 2 bases at V and 8 bases at J, with 18 bases between. This CDR3 region has 15 residues. Germline CDR1 is SEHNR and CDR2 is FQNEAQ (reference sequence). CDR3 region: CASSLPGTRVTEAFF. The CDR3 DNA is TGTGCCAGCAGCTTACCCGGGACACGGGTGACGGAAGCTTTCTTT.

This sequence joins TRBV2 and TRBJ2-1; 11 bases are shared with TRBD2. The CDR3 is 13 amino acids. Unmatched junction bases numbered 4, after V lost 6 bases and J lost 9 bases. Germline values: CDR1 SNHLY, CDR2 FYNNEI. CDR3: CASRTSGIAEQFF. CDR3 bases: TGTGCCAGCAGGACTAGCGGGATTGCTGAGCAGTTCTTC.

The genes are TRBV7-9 and TRBJ1-5; 7 bases are shared with TRBD1. Germline CDR1 SEHNR, CDR2 FQNEAQ (reference sequence). V was pared by 3 bases and J by 4 bases, with 3 bases of the junction left unmatched. This CDR3 has 14 amino acids. CDR3 protein: CASSFTGANQPQHF. The CDR3 nucleotides are TGTGCCAGCAGCTTCACAGGGGCGAATCAGCCCCAGCATTTT.

The chain links TRBV11-2 to TRBJ1-5; D unclear. Trimming pared 0 bases from V and 3 bases from J, leaving 9 bases between. The CDR3 extends over 15 amino acids. Per germline, CDR1 SGHAT and CDR2 FQNNGV. CDR3 bases: TGTGCCAGCAGCTTAGACTCGCGTCCCAATCAGCCCCAGCATTTT. It translates to CASSLDSRPNQPQHF.

The rearrangement uses TRBV6-6 and TRBJ2-1, with no clear D. The CDR3 contains 11 residues. Germline V gene sequence: CDR1 MNHNY, CDR2 SVGAGI (reference sequence). V gave up 7 bases and J gave up 4 bases, with 5 bases separating them. The CDR3 loop is CASIQYNEQFF. The CDR3 region has the DNA TGTGCCAGCATCCAATACAATGAGCAGTTCTTC.

V usage is TRBV7-6 and J usage is TRBJ2-3; the match to TRBD2 covers 8 bases. The CDR3 runs to 15 residues. Per germline, CDR1 SGHVS and CDR2 FNYEAQ. With 5 bases clipped from V and 6 bases from J, the junction kept 10 bases outside the gene matches. The CDR3 nucleotides are TGTGCCAGCAGCCCCCGGGGGGGGGCCCAGGATACGCAGTATTTT. Translated: CASSPRGGAQDTQYF.

The chain recombines TRBV19 with TRBJ2-1; 11 nucleotides match TRBD2. V gave up 3 bases and J gave up 2 bases; unmatched junction bases: 0. The length of the CDR3 is 15 residues. The V gene's germline CDR1 is LNHDA and CDR2 SQIVND (reference sequence). The CDR3 DNA reads TGTGCCAGTAGTATTAGCGGGAGGGCCTACAATGAGCAGTTCTTC. As protein: CASSISGRAYNEQFF.

V usage is TRBV4-1 and J usage is TRBJ1-3; no clear D. Trimming shortened V by 1 base and J by 4 bases, and 11 bases separated the two germline ends. Germline V lookup: CDR1 MGHRA, CDR2 YSYEKL. CDR3 length: 15 residues. This CDR3 reads CASSQGDNEGNTIYF. CDR3 coding DNA: TGCGCCAGCAGCCAAGGAGACAATGAAGGAAACACCATATATTTT.

Concerning this clone itself: The conserved phenylalanine or tryptophan is not found at the CDR3 terminus, so this likely reflects a read error. CDR3 in amino acids: CAWSVDRGSQPQHV. The CDR3 nucleotides are TGTGCCTGGAGTGTCGACAGGGGGAGTCAGCCCCAGCATGTT. The rearrangement joins TRBV30 to TRBJ1-5, with 9 bases matching TRBD1. The CDR3 consists of 14 residues. With V trimmed by 0 bases and J by 6 bases, 3 bases remained unmatched. Germline V CDR1 and CDR2: GTSNPN, SVGIG (reference sequence).

The rearrangement links TRBV7-6 to TRBJ1-5, with a possible D match to TRBD1 (5 bases). The CDR3 has 15 residues. V lost 5 bases and J lost 7, with 18 bases in between. CDR1 and CDR2 from the germline V gene are SGHVS and FNYEAQ. The CDR3 DNA reads as TGTGCCAGCAGCCCCGTGGAGGGGCCTTTGCAGCCCCAGCATTTT. It is translated as CASSPVEGPLQPQHF. Together with reference TRBV7-6 and TRBJ1-5, the CDR3 gives the full variable domain: GAGVSQSPRYKVTKRGQDVALRCDPISGHVSLYWYRQALGQGPEFLTYFNYEAQQDKSGLPNDRFSAERPEGSISTLTIQRTEQRDSAMYRCASSPVEGPLQPQHFGDGTRLSIL.

This clone was seen only a few times. The gene calls are TRBV29-1 and TRBJ2-5; 11 bases align to TRBD2. This CDR3 is 17 amino acids long. Unmatched junction bases numbered 12, after V lost 4 bases and J lost 2 bases. CDR1 SQVTM and CDR2 ANQGSEA come from the germline V gene. As DNA, the CDR3 is TGCAGCGTTGTGTCTCTAGCGGGAGGATTCGGGCAAGAGACCCAGTACTTC. The encoded protein is CSVVSLAGGFGQETQYF.

The chain recombines TRBV10-3 with TRBJ2-2, with D possibly TRBD1 on 6 matching bases. V gave up 5 bases and J gave up 1 base, with 8 bases separating them. The CDR3 has 14 amino acids. CDR1 is ENHRY and CDR2 is SYGVKD in the germline V gene. The CDR3 DNA follows: TGTGCCATCAGTCGACAGGAGAACACCGGGGAGCTGTTTTTT. Its protein product is CAISRQENTGELFF.

J is TRBJ2-2 and V is TRBV9; TRBD1 might be the D (6 bases). Germline V CDR1 and CDR2: SGDLS, YYNGEE. This CDR3 is 15 amino acids long. The V end lost 4 bases, the J end lost 1 base, and 11 bases lay between the germline ends. In DNA, the CDR3 is TGTGCCAGCAGCCACGGACAGAAGAACACCGGGGAGCTGTTTTTT. Encoded protein: CASSHGQKNTGELFF.

The V gene is TRBV4-2, the J gene TRBJ2-1; 11 nucleotides agree with TRBD2. Germline V gene lookup returns CDR1 LGHNA and CDR2 YNFKEQ. The V and J ends lost 3 bases and 7 bases, in that order; junction bases with no gene match: 5. The CDR3 length is 15 residues. Written as DNA, the CDR3 is TGTGCCAGCAGCCAGACTAGCGGGGCGATTAATGAGCAGTTCTTC. It encodes CASSQTSGAINEQFF.

This chain's CDR3 is CASSKRTDYEQYF. The DNA of the CDR3 is TGTGCCAGCAGTAAACGGACAGATTACGAGCAGTACTTC. The V and J genes are TRBV2 and TRBJ2-7; a weak D match, TRBD1 (6 bases). V dropped 5 bases and J dropped 4 bases, with 12 bases sitting between them. Germline V gene sequence: CDR1 SNHLY, CDR2 FYNNEI. This CDR3 has 13 residues.

This chain joins TRBV6-5 and TRBJ1-1; 7 bases are a match to TRBD1. The CDR3 runs 14 residues. V dropped 5 bases and J dropped 5; count of bases not matched to a gene: 8. Germline values: CDR1 MNHEY, CDR2 SVGAGI. The CDR3 DNA reads as TGTGCCAGCAGTCTACTCGACAGGGAAACTGAAGCTTTCTTT. Protein: CASSLLDRETEAFF.

The chain couples TRBV7-8 to TRBJ2-3; D is ambiguous. The CDR3 extends over 16 amino acids. Trimming removed 4 bases at V and 2 bases at J, with 16 bases between. Germline V CDR1 and CDR2: SGHVS, FQNEAQ. CDR3 nucleotide sequence: TGTGCCAGCAGCTCCAACTCTAGAGGAATCACAGATACGCAGTATTTT. Protein product: CASSSNSRGITDTQYF.

This chain links TRBV9 with TRBJ2-3, with a tentative D call TRBD2 (6 bases). This CDR3 region has 14 residues. Per the germline V gene, CDR1 is SGDLS and CDR2 is YYNGEE. V dropped 1 base and J dropped 8 bases, with 14 bases sitting between them. The CDR3 spells CASSVKLMGGTQYF. The CDR3 DNA follows: TGTGCCAGCAGCGTAAAGTTGATGGGGGGTACGCAGTATTTT.

The gene calls are TRBV5-4 and TRBJ2-3, with 7 bases matching TRBD2. Germline lookup yields CDR1 SGHNT and CDR2 YYREEE (reference sequence). This CDR3 is built from 17 residues. With V trimmed by 5 bases and J by 4 bases, 16 bases remained unmatched. The CDR3 loop is CASSPPAGEGWADTQYF. The CDR3 coding sequence is TGTGCCAGCAGTCCCCCTGCGGGAGAAGGATGGGCAGATACGCAGTATTTT.